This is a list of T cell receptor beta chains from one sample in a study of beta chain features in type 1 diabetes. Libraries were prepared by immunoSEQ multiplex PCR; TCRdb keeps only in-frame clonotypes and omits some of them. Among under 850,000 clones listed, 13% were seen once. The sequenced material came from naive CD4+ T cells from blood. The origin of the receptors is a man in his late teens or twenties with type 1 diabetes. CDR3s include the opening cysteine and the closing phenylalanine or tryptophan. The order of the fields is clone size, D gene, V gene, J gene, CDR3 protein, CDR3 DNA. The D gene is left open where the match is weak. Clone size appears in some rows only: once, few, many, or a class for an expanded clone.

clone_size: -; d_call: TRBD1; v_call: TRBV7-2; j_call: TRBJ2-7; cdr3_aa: CASSPDRDRVGEQYF; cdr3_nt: TGTGCCAGCAGCCCAGATAGGGACAGGGTAGGCGAGCAGTACTTC
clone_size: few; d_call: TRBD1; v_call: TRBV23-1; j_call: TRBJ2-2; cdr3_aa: CASSQPSLGQGRTGELFF; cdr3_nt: TGCGCCAGCAGTCAACCCTCGCTTGGACAGGGGCGTACCGGGGAGCTGTTTTTT
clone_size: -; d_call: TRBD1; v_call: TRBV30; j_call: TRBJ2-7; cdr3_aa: CAWTGTGSYEQYF; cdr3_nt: TGTGCCTGGACGGGGACAGGATCCTACGAGCAGTACTTC
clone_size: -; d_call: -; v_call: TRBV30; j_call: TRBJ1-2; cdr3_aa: CAWSPGEGYGYTF; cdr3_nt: TGTGCCTGGAGTCCAGGGGAGGGCTATGGCTACACCTTC
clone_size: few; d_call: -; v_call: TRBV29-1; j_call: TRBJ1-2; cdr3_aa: CSVGGVEYYGYTF; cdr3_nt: TGCAGCGTTGGAGGGGTGGAGTACTATGGCTACACCTTC
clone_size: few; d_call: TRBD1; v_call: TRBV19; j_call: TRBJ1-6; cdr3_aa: CASSGQGNSPLHF; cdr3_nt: TGTGCCAGTTCGGGACAGGGGAATTCACCCCTCCACTTT
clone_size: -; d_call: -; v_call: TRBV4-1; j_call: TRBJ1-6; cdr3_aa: CASSQDAPQGYNSPLHF; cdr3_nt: TGCGCCAGCAGCCAAGATGCGCCGCAGGGCTATAATTCACCCCTCCACTTT
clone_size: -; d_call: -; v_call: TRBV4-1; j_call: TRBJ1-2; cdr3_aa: CASSQEMGGYTF; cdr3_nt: TGCGCCAGCAGCCAAGAAATGGGCGGCTACACCTTC
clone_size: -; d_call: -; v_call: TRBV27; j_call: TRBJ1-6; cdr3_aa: CASSFHPRGNSPLHF; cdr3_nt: TGTGCCAGCAGTTTCCATCCCCGGGGGAATTCACCCCTCCACTTT
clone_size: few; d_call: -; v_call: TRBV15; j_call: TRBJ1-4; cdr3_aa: CATSNARGNEKLFF; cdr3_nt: TGTGCCACCAGCAACGCCAGGGGAAATGAAAAACTGTTTTTT
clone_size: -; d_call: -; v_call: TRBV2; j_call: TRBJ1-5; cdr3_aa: CASSLDIGGPRPQHF; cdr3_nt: TGTGCCAGCAGTCTGGACATCGGTGGGCCTAGGCCCCAGCATTTT
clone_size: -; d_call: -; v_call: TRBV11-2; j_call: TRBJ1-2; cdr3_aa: CASSPRPASNYGYTF; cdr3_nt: TGTGCCAGCAGCCCAAGACCGGCCTCCAACTATGGCTACACCTTC
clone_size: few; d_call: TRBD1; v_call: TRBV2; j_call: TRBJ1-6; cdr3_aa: CASSRQGAENSPLHF; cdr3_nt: TGTGCCAGCAGTAGACAGGGGGCGGAAAATTCACCCCTCCACTTT
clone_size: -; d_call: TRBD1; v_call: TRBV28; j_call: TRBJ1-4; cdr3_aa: CASSLQGATNEKLFF; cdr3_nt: TGTGCCAGCAGTTTACAGGGGGCAACTAATGAAAAACTGTTTTTT
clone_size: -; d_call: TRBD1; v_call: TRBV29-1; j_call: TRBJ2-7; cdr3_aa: CSVASGQADEQYF; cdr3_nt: TGCAGCGTTGCCTCCGGACAGGCTGACGAGCAGTACTTC
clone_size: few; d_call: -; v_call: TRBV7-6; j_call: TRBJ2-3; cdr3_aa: CASSLVDTRDTQYF; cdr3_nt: TGTGCCAGCAGCTTAGTTGATACAAGAGATACGCAGTATTTT
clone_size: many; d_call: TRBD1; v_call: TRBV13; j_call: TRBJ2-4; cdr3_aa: CASSSGQNIQYF; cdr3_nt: TGTGCCAGCAGCTCGGGACAGAACATTCAGTACTTC
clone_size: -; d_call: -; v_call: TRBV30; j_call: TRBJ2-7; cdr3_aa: CAWSRRQGGEQYF; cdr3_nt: TGTGCCTGGAGTCGGCGGCAGGGCGGCGAGCAGTACTTC
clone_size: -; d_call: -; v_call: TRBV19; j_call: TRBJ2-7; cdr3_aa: CASSIDRGFSYEQYF; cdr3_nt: TGTGCCAGTAGTATAGATCGTGGATTCTCCTACGAGCAGTACTTC
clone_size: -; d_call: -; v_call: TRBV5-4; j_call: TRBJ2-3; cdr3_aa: CASSGRREDTQYF; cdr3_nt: TGTGCCAGCAGCGGGCGGCGAGAAGATACGCAGTATTTT
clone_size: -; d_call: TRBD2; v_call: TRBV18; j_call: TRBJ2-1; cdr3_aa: CASSPRGAGGRSYNEQFF; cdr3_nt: TGTGCCAGCTCACCACGAGGCGCGGGGGGCCGCTCCTACAATGAGCAGTTCTTC
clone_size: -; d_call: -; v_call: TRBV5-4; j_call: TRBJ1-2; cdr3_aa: CASSLAGDDYGYTF; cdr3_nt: TGTGCCAGCAGCTTGGCAGGGGACGACTATGGCTACACCTTC
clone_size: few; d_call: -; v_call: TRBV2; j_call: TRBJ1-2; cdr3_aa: CASSEALFLGYTF; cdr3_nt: TGTGCCAGCAGTGAAGCCCTATTCCTCGGCTACACCTTC
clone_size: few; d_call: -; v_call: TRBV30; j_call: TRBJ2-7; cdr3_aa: CAWGGKGREQYF; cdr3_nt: TGTGCCTGGGGCGGGAAGGGGCGAGAGCAGTACTTC
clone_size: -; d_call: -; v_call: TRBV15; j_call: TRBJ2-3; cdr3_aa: CATSTVEIPDTQYF; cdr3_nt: TGTGCCACCAGCACGGTAGAGATTCCAGATACGCAGTATTTT
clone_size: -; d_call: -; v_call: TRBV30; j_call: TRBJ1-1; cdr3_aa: CAWSFTGHMNTEAFF; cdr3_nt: TGTGCCTGGAGTTTCACGGGACACATGAACACTGAAGCTTTCTTT
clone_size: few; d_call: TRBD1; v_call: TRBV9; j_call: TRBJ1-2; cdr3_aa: CASTGLGQIYGYTF; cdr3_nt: TGTGCCAGCACCGGATTGGGACAGATCTATGGCTACACCTTC
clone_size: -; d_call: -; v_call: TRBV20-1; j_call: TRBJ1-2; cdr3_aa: CSATRTRGYTF; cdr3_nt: TGCAGTGCTACGAGGACAAGGGGCTACACCTTC
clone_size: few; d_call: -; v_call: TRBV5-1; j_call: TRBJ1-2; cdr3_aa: CASSLRDPNYGYTF; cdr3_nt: TGCGCCAGCAGCCTCCGGGACCCTAACTATGGCTACACCTTC
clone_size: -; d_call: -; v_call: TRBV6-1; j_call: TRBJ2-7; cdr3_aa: CASSEFPTATYEQYF; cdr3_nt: TGTGCCAGCAGTGAATTCCCGACAGCGACCTACGAGCAGTACTTC
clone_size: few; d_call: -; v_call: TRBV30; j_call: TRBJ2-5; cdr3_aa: CAWSPDYTPTGETQYF; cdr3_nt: TGTGCCTGGAGCCCTGATTATACGCCTACTGGGGAGACCCAGTACTTC
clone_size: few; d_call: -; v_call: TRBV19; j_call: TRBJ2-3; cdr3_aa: CASSIVRDTQYF; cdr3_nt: TGTGCCAGTAGTATAGTTCGGGATACGCAGTATTTT
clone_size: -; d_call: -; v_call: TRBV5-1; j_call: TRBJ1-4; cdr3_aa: CASSPGQSNEKLFF; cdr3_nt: TGCGCCAGCAGCCCCGGACAGAGTAATGAAAAACTGTTTTTT
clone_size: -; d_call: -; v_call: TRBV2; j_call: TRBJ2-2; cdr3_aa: CASSDPSKGQAANTGELFF; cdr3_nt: TGTGCCAGCAGTGACCCTTCGAAGGGGCAGGCGGCGAACACCGGGGAGCTGTTTTTT
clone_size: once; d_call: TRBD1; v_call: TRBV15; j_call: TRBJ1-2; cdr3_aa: CATSRDRAATGGGYGYTF; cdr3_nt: TGTGCCACCAGCAGAGATAGGGCTGCGACAGGGGGCGGCTATGGCTACACCTTC
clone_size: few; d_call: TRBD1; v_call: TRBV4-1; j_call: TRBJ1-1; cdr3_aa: CASSRPQGRMNTEAFF; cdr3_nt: TGCGCCAGCAGCCGCCCACAGGGGCGCATGAACACTGAAGCTTTCTTT
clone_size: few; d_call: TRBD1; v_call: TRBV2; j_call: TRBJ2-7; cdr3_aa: CASSPDRGTHEQYF; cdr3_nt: TGTGCCAGCAGCCCGGACAGGGGCACGCACGAGCAGTACTTC
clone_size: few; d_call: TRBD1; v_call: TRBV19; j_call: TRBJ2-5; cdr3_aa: CASSPGQGIQETQYF; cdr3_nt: TGTGCCAGTAGCCCAGGACAGGGGATTCAAGAGACCCAGTACTTC
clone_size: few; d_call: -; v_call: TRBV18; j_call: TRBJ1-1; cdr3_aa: CATSFAEGSTEAFF; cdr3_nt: TGTGCCACCTCCTTTGCGGAGGGGAGTACTGAAGCTTTCTTT
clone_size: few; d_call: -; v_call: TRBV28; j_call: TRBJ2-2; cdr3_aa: CASLDWGNTGELFF; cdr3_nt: TGTGCCAGCCTCGACTGGGGGAACACCGGGGAGCTGTTTTTT
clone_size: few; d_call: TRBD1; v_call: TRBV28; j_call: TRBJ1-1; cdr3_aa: CGTQGGSTEAFF; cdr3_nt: TGTGGTACCCAGGGGGGCAGCACTGAAGCTTTCTTT
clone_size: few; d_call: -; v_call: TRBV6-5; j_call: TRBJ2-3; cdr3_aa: CASSYGTSLTDTQYF; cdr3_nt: TGTGCCAGCAGTTACGGGACCTCGCTCACAGATACGCAGTATTTT
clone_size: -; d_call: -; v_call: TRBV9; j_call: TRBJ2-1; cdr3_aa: CASSILDKNNEQFF; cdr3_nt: TGTGCCAGCAGCATACTGGACAAAAACAATGAGCAGTTCTTC
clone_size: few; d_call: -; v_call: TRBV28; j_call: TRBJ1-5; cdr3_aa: CASNTYSNQPQHF; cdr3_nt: TGTGCCAGCAACACATATAGCAATCAGCCCCAGCATTTT
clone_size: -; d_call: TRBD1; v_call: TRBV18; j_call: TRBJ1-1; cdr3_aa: CASSRGQGNTEAFF; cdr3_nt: TGTGCCAGCTCACGGGGACAGGGGAACACTGAAGCTTTCTTT
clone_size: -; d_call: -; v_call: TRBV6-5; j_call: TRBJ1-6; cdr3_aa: CASSRTANSPLHF; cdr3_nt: TGTGCCAGCAGCCGCACCGCCAATTCACCCCTCCACTTT
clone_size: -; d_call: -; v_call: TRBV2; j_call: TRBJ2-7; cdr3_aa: CASSLQYEQYF; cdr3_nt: TGTGCCAGCTCCCTTCAGTACGAGCAGTACTTC
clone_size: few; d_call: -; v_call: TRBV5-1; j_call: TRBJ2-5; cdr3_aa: CASSPSPGGEETQYF; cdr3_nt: TGCGCCAGCAGCCCCTCTCCTGGAGGGGAAGAGACCCAGTACTTC
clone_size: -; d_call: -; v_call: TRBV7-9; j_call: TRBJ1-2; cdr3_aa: CASSPTPFSGYTF; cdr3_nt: TGTGCCAGCAGCCCGACCCCATTTAGCGGCTACACCTTC
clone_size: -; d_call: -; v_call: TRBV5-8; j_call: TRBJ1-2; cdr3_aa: CASSLEGYGYTF; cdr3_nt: TGTGCCAGCAGCCTCGAAGGCTATGGCTACACCTTC
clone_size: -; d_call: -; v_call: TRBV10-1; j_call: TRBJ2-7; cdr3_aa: CASSEDRSYEQYF; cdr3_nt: TGCGCCAGCAGTGAAGACAGATCCTACGAGCAGTACTTC
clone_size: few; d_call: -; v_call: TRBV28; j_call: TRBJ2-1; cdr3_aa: CASSPDSRTAYNEQFF; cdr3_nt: TGTGCCAGCAGTCCCGACAGTCGTACTGCCTACAATGAGCAGTTCTTC
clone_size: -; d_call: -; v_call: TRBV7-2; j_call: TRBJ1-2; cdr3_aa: CASSYRVVGGYTF; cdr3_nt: TGTGCCAGCAGCTACAGGGTAGTGGGTGGCTACACCTTC
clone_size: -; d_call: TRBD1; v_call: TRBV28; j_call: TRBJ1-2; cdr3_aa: CASRSGQGNYGYTF; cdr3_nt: TGTGCCAGCAGATCAGGACAGGGGAACTATGGCTACACCTTC
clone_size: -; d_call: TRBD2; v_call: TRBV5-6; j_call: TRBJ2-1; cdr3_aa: CASSLSGGSDEQFF; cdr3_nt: TGTGCCAGCAGCTTGAGCGGGGGCTCGGATGAGCAGTTCTTC